These T cell receptor beta chains were read from a single sample in a study of T cell changes during pregnancy in multiple sclerosis. Assay used: immunoSEQ multiplex PCR; TCRdb lists only in-frame clones, some missing. This repertoire shows 35,000 to 45,000 clones, around 94% found once; its top ten account for 1.3%. The source material was peripheral blood. The receptors were gathered from a female donor with multiple sclerosis, enrolled in a pregnancy study. CDR3s include the opening cysteine and the closing phenylalanine or tryptophan. The D gene is left open where the match is weak. Expanded clones are given a class, and other clones once, few, many or no size at all.

-	-	TRBV10-3	TRBJ2-1	CAISESGYNEQFF	TGTGCCATCAGTGAGTCAGGGTACAATGAGCAGTTCTTC
-	-	TRBV7-2	TRBJ2-2	CASQDTRTGELFF	TGTGCCAGCCAGGATACTAGGACCGGGGAGCTGTTTTTT
once	-	TRBV13	TRBJ1-5	CASSQQGFSNQPQHF	TGTGCCAGCAGCCAACAGGGCTTTAGCAATCAGCCCCAGCATTTT
-	TRBD2	TRBV7-3	TRBJ2-3	CASSSSGSIHTQYF	TGTGCCAGCAGCTCTAGCGGGAGTATACATACGCAGTATTTT
-	-	TRBV15	TRBJ2-1	CATSRGAGTRSSYNEQFF	TGTGCCACCAGCAGAGGGGCAGGGACGCGGAGCTCCTACAATGAGCAGTTCTTC
once	TRBD1	TRBV28	TRBJ1-1	CASRRTGDIPEAFF	TGTGCCAGCAGGCGGACAGGGGATATACCTGAAGCTTTCTTT
-	-	TRBV7-9	TRBJ2-7	CASSSPQGSSYEQYF	TGTGCCAGCAGCTCGCCTCAAGGGAGCTCCTACGAGCAGTACTTC
-	-	TRBV5-5	TRBJ2-3	CASSLGRENTQYF	TGTGCCAGCAGCTTGGGACGGGAAAATACGCAGTATTTT
-	TRBD1	TRBV5-1	TRBJ2-7	CASSWGQGWNEQYF	TGCGCCAGCAGCTGGGGACAGGGATGGAACGAGCAGTACTTC
-	-	TRBV28	TRBJ2-6	CASSFGGTLSGANVLTF	TGTGCCAGCAGTTTCGGGGGTACCCTCTCTGGGGCCAACGTCCTGACTTTC
once	TRBD2	TRBV5-4	TRBJ2-7	CASSLQSGDEQYF	TGTGCCAGCAGCTTGCAAAGCGGGGACGAGCAGTACTTC
-	TRBD2	TRBV6-6	TRBJ2-7	CASSSGTISYEQYF	TGTGCCAGCAGTTCCGGGACTATCTCCTACGAGCAGTACTTC
-	TRBD2	TRBV25-1	TRBJ2-5	CASSESAGGKETQYF	TGTGCCAGCAGTGAATCCGCGGGGGGGAAAGAGACCCAGTACTTC
-	TRBD2	TRBV19	TRBJ2-7	CASRHKGLAEPSYEQYF	TGTGCCAGTAGGCATAAGGGACTAGCGGAACCTTCCTACGAGCAGTACTTC
-	-	TRBV5-1	TRBJ2-3	CASSYGSVAGPRDTQYF	TGCGCCAGCAGCTATGGAAGTGTTGCGGGACCTCGAGATACGCAGTATTTT
once	TRBD1	TRBV19	TRBJ2-1	CASRWVGQGLDEQFF	TGTGCCAGTAGGTGGGTGGGACAGGGGTTGGATGAGCAGTTCTTC